This TCR beta chain was identified in a study of blood T cell repertoires in COVID-19. On the study more broadly: COVID-19 samples, acute and convalescent, were from the United States, Italy and Spain. T cells, B-cell-depleted T cells, or PBMCs supplied cDNA or gDNA.

A COVID-19 case was met by exposed participants within 2 weeks before study entry. Between the trimmed V and J ends, which lost 1 base and 5 bases, there was a span of 19 bases. Germline CDR1 reads SGHRS; CDR2 reads YFSETQ. The CDR3 runs 17 residues. As originally analysed: Reference gene primer amplification gave nucleated cell count estimates. Data came from immunoSEQ multiplex PCR; TCRdb stores just in-frame clones and leaves some out. V and J calls and clone size come straight from that table; D and trimming were deduced from the DNA. The sample includes more than 350,000 clones, 88% seen only once; the top ten take less than 1.5%.

This sequence was found in a woman aged 18-30 years who had been exposed to COVID-19. V is TRBV5-1 and J is TRBJ2-1; D may be TRBD2 (7 bases). Material: PBMCs or T cells enriched from blood (not recorded which). The CDR3 protein is CASSLRGGGAKDNEQFF. CDR3 sequence (DNA): TGCGCCAGCAGCTTGAGAGGGGGGGGCGCTAAGGACAATGAGCAGTTCTTC.